This TCR beta chain was retrieved from a study of blood T cell repertoires in COVID-19. Background on the study: Spain, Italy and the United States supplied samples that represented acute and convalescent COVID-19.

Clones were sequenced by immunoSEQ multiplex PCR, and TCRdb holds only the in-frame ones, with some missing. There are around 250,000 clones in the sample; approximately 90% occur only once, and less than 4.5% lies in the top ten. This clone showed up just once. The receptor's source is a man younger than 35 with active or convalescent COVID-19. Sequencing used peripheral blood.

CDR3 nucleotides: TGTGCCTGGAGCATTACAGGCTTATACACTGAAGCTTTCTTT. Its translation is CAWSITGLYTEAFF. The V call is TRBV30, the J call TRBJ1-1; the D gene is possibly TRBD1 (5 bases). V shed 3 bases and J shed 3 bases, with 14 bases lying between them. Germline values: CDR1 GTSNPN, CDR2 SVGIG (reference sequence). This CDR3 contains 14 residues.